This TCR beta chain was identified in a study of blood T cell repertoires in COVID-19 (TCRdb year 2020). About the full investigation: Samples from collaborators originated in the United States, Italy and Spain and spanned both the acute and convalescent phases of COVID-19. Where available, HLA class I and class II types were obtained from metadata supplied by the sample provider rather than from assay-based typing. A freely available public database, intended as a resource for researchers studying the immune response to SARS-CoV-2, is where the repertoires were released. Subjects who had been exposed to COVID-19, were actively infected with it, or had recovered from it provided the deeply sampled blood TCRbeta repertoires that made up the dataset. The samples were drawn from the first 160 participants of the ongoing ImmuneRACE study and from 1,254 subjects provided by 6 global collaborators. The prospective study material was composed of cDNA or gDNA derived from T cells, B-cell-depleted T cells, or PBMCs. Nearly every sample came with metadata listing a de-identified subject ID, COVID-19 status, age in years and sex.

Collaborating institutions collected whole blood in K2EDTA tubes following their own protocols. For TCRbeta analysis, collaborators shipped samples in one of three forms: frozen whole blood, isolated PBMCs, or DNA extracted from either of those sample types. The immunoSEQ Assay, a bias-controlled multiplex PCR, was used to amplify TCRbeta CDR3 regions from genomic DNA. In the authors' own workflow: The number of nucleated cells in each sample was estimated by amplification of reference gene primers within the assay. To quantify the absolute abundance of each unique TCRbeta CDR3 rearrangement, sequence reads were collapsed and filtered. Productive Simpson clonality was computed per sample as the square root of Simpson's diversity index over productive rearrangements. The immuneACCESS repertoire file appears here via TCRdb, limited to in-frame rearrangements. These files lack a portion of the clones; in checked studies, under half of the deficit traces to unresolved V genes, and the cause of the others is not known. V and J calls and clone size are copied from that table; D and trimming were computed from the DNA. The sample records 85,000 to 130,000 clones, approximately 86% of which are singletons. Together, the top ten hold 5.5% to 8% of the sample.

Of note for this clone: What this receptor recognizes is not known. Qualities for individual bases were not recorded, and no much larger clone is one base off.

What the authors observed across the whole study: The quantity of clinical and demographic metadata differed by source and by participant and was supplied without curation.

This sequence originates from an older woman with acute or convalescent COVID-19. Input material: peripheral blood.

The CDR3 region reads CASSFARSNHF. Read as DNA, the sequence is TGCGCCAGCAGCTTCGCCCGTTCTAATCATTTT. The sequence joins TRBV5-1 to TRBJ1-5, with the D segment identity uncertain. V is shortened by 2 bases, J by 16 bases, and the region joining them spans 13 bases. CDR1 and CDR2, looked up from the germline V gene, are SGHRS and YFSETQ. Reading from cysteine to phenylalanine, the CDR3 counts 11 amino acids. Only the CDR3 DNA stays, 33 bases, in frame from base 1. Beyond the CDR3, the reference TRBV5-1 and TRBJ1-5 genes provide the residues; the full variable domain reads: KAGVTQTPRYLIKTRGQQVTLSCSPISGHRSVSWYQQTPGQGLQFLFEYFSETQRNKGNFPGRFSGRQFSNSRSEMNVSTLELGDSALYLCASSFARSNHFGDGTRLSIL.